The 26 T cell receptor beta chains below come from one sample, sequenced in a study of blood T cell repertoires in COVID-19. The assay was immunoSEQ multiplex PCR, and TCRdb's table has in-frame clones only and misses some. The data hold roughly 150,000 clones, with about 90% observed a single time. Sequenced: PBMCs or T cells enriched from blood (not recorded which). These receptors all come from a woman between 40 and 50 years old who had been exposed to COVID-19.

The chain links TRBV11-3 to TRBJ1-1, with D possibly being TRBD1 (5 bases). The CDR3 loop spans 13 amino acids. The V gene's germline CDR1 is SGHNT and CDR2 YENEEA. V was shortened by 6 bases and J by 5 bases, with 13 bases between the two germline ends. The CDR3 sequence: CASSRVRGTEAFF. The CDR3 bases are TGTGCCAGCAGTCGAGTTAGGGGTACTGAAGCTTTCTTT.

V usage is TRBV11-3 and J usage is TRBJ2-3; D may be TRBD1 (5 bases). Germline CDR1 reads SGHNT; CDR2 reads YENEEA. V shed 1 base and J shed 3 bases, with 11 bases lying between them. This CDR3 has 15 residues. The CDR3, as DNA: TGTGCCAGCAGCTTAGGCAGGGAATATACAGATACGCAGTATTTT. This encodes CASSLGREYTDTQYF. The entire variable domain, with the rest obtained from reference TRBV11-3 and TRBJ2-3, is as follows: EAGVVQSPRYKIIEKKQPVAFWCNPISGHNTLYWYLQNLGQGPELLIRYENEEAVDDSQLPKDRFSAERLKGVDSTLKIQPAELGDSAVYLCASSLGREYTDTQYFGPGTRLTVL.

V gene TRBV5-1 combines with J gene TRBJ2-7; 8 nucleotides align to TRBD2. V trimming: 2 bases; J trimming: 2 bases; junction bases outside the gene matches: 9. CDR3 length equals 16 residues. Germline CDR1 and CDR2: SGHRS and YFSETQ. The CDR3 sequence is CASSFGSGSFPYEQYF. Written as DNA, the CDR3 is TGCGCCAGCAGCTTCGGGAGCGGGAGTTTTCCCTACGAGCAGTACTTC.

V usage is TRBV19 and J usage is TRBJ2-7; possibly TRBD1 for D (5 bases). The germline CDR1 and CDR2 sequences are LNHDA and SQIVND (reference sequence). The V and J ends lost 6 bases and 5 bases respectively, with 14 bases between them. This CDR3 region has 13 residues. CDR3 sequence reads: CASRRVGQNEQYF. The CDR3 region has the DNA TGTGCCAGTAGACGGGTCGGACAAAACGAGCAGTACTTC.

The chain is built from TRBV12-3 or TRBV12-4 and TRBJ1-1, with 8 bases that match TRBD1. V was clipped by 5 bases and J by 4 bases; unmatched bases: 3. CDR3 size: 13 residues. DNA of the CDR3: TGTGCCAGCAGTGCGCAGGGGGCCACTGAAGCTTTCTTT. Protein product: CASSAQGATEAFF.

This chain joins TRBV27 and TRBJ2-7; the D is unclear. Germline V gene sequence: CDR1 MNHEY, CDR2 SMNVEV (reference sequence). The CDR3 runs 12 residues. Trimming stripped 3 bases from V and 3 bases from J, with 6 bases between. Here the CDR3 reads CASSLSVYEQYF. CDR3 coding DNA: TGTGCCAGCAGTTTGAGTGTCTACGAGCAGTACTTC.

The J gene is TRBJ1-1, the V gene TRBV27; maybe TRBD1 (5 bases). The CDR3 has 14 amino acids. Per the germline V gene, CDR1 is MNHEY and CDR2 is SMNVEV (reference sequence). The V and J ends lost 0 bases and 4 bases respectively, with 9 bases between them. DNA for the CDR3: TGTGCCAGCAGTTTATCAGGGGTGGCCACTGAAGCTTTCTTT. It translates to CASSLSGVATEAFF.

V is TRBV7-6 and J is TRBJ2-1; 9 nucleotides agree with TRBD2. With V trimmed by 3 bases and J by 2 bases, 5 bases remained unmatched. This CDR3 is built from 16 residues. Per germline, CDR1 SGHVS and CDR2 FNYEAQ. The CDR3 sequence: CASSFRTSVTYNEQFF. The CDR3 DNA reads TGTGCCAGCAGCTTTCGGACTAGCGTGACCTACAATGAGCAGTTCTTC.

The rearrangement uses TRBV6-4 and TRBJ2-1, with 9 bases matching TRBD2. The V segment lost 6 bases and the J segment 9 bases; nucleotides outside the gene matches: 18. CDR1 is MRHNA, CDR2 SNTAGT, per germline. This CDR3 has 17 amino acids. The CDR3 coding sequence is TGTGCCAGCAGCAATCTCTCTCTGGCGGGAGGGATAGGTGAGCAGTTCTTC. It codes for CASSNLSLAGGIGEQFF.

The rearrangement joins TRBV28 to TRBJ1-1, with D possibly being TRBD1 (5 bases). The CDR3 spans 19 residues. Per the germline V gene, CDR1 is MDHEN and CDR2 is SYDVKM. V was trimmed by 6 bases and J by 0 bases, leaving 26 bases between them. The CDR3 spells CASSPSYGARQWLNTEAFF. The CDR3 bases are TGTGCCAGCAGCCCAAGTTATGGGGCGCGACAGTGGTTGAACACTGAAGCTTTCTTT.

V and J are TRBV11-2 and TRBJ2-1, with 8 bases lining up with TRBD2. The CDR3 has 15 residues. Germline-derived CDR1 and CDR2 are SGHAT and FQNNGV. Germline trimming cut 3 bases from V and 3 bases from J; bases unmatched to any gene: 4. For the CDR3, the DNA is TGTGCCAGCAGCTTGATGACTAGCGTCTACAATGAGCAGTTCTTC. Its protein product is CASSLMTSVYNEQFF. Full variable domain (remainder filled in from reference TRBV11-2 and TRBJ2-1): EAGVAQSPRYKIIEKRQSVAFWCNPISGHATLYWYQQILGQGPKLLIQFQNNGVVDDSQLPKDRFSAERLKGVDSTLKIQPAKLEDSAVYLCASSLMTSVYNEQFFGPGTRLTVL.

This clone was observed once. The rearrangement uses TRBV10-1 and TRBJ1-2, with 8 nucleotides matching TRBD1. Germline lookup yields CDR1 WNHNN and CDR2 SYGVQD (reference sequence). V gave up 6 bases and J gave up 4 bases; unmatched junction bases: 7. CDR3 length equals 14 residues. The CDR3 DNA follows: TGCGCCAGCAGCCCCGGGACAGGCCTCTATGGCTACACCTTC. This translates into CASSPGTGLYGYTF.

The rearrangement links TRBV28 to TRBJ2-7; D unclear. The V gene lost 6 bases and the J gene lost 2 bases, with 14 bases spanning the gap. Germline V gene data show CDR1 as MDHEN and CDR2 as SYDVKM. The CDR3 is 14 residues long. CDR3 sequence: CASSAPGFTYEQYF. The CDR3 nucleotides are TGTGCCAGCAGCGCACCTGGCTTCACCTACGAGCAGTACTTC.

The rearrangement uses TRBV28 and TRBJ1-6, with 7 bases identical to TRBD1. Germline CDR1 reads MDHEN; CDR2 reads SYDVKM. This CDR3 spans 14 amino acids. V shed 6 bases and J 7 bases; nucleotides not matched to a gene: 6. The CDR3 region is CASRPDRANSPLHF. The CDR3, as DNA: TGTGCCAGCAGACCTGACAGGGCGAATTCACCCCTCCACTTT. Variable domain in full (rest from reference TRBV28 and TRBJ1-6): DVKVTQSSRYLVKRTGEKVFLECVQDMDHENMFWYRQDPGLGLRLIYFSYDVKMKEKGDIPEGYSVSREKKERFSLILESASTNQTSMYLCASRPDRANSPLHFGNGTRLTVT.

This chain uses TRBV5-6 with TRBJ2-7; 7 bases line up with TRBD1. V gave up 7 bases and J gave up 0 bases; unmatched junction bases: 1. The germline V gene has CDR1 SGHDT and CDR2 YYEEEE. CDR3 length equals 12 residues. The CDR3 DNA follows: TGTGCCAGCCGGGACAGCTCCTACGAGCAGTACTTC. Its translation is CASRDSSYEQYF.

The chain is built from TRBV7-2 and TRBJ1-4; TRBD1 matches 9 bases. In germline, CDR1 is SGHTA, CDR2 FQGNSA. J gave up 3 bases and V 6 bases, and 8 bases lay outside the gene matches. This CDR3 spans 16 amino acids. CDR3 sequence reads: CASSKKTGGPNEKLFF. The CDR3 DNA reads TGTGCCAGCAGTAAAAAGACAGGGGGGCCTAATGAAAAACTGTTTTTT. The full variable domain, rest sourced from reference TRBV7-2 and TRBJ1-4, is GAGVSQSPSNKVTEKGKDVELRCDPISGHTALYWYRQSLGQGLEFLIYFQGNSAPDKSGLPSDRFSAERTGGSVSTLTIQRTQQEDSAVYLCASSKKTGGPNEKLFFGSGTQLSVL.

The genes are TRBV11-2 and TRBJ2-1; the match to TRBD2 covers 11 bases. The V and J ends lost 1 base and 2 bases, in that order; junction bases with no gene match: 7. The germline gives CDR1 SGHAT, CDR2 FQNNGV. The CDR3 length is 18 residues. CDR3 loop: CASSLALAGETTYNEQFF. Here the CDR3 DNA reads TGTGCCAGCAGCTTAGCACTAGCGGGGGAGACCACCTACAATGAGCAGTTCTTC.

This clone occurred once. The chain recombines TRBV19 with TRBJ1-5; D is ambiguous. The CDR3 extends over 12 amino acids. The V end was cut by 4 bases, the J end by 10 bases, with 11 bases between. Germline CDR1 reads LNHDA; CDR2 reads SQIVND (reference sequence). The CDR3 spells CASSTGGVPQHF. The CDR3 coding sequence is TGTGCCAGTAGTACCGGCGGGGTCCCCCAGCATTTT.

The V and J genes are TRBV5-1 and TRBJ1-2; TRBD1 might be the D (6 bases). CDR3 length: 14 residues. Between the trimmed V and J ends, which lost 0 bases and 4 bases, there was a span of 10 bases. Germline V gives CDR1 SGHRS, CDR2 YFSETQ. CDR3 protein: CASSLDRAVYGYTF. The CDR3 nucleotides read TGCGCCAGCAGCTTGGACAGGGCGGTCTATGGCTACACCTTC.

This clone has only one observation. As DNA, the CDR3 is TGTGCCAGCAGCCAAGTGGCAGGAACCTACTATGGCTACACCTTC. Its protein product is CASSQVAGTYYGYTF. The chain recombines TRBV14 with TRBJ1-2; D is undetermined. CDR1 SGHDN and CDR2 FVKESK come from the germline V gene. The V gene lost 1 base and the J gene lost 3 bases, with 12 bases spanning the gap. The CDR3 totals 15 residues.

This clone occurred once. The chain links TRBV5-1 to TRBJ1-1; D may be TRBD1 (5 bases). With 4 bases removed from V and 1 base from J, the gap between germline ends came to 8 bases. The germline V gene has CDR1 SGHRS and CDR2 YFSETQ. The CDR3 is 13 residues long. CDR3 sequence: CASSTTGNTEAFF. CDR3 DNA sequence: TGCGCCAGCAGCACTACAGGGAACACTGAAGCTTTCTTT.

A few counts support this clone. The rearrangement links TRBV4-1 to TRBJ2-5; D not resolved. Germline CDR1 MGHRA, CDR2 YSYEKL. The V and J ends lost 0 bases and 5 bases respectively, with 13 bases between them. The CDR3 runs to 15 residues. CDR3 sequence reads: CASSQDSVRRETQYF. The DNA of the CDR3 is TGCGCCAGCAGCCAAGATTCCGTTCGGCGGGAGACCCAGTACTTC.

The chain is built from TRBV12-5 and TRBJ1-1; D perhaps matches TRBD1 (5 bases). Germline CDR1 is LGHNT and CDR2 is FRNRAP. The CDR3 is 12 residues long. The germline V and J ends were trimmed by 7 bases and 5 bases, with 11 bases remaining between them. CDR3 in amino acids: CASAGPGTEAFF. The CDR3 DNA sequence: TGTGCTAGTGCCGGCCCAGGGACTGAAGCTTTCTTT.

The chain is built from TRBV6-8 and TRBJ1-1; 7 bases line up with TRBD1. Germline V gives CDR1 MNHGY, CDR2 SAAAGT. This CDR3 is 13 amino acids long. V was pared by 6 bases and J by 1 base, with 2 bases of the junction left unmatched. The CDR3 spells CASRQGRNTEAFF. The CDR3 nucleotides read TGTGCCAGCAGACAGGGGAGGAACACTGAAGCTTTCTTT.

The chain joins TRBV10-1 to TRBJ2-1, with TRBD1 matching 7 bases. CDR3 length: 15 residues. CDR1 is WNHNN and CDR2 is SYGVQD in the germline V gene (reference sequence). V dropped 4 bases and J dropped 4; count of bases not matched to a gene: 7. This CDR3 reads CASSGSQGRYNEQFF. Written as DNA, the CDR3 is TGCGCCAGCAGTGGGTCACAGGGGCGGTACAATGAGCAGTTCTTC.

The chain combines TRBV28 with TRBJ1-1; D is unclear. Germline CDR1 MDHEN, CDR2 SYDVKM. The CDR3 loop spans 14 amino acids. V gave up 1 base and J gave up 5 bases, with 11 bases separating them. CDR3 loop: CASSLLASITEAFF. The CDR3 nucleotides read TGTGCCAGCAGTTTATTAGCCTCAATTACTGAAGCTTTCTTT.